This T cell receptor beta chain was retrieved from a study of blood T cell repertoires in COVID-19. Methods used by the authors: Amplifying reference gene primers gave estimates of nucleated cell counts. Only in-frame clones appear in the TCRdb table, and some are missing; sequencing was by immunoSEQ multiplex PCR. That table supplies the V and J calls and clone size; D and trimming were determined from the DNA. This sample has a few hundred thousand clones, with around 90% found just once. The V gene end was trimmed by 4 bases and the J gene end by 1 base; junction bases not matched to a gene: 13. CDR1 and CDR2 from the germline V gene are SGDLS and YYNGEE. There are 17 residues in the CDR3.

The chain uses TRBV9 and TRBJ2-7, with TRBD2 identical over 8 bases. The sample taken for sequencing was PBMCs or T cells enriched from blood (not recorded which). This receptor was obtained from a woman aged 40 to 55 who had been exposed to COVID-19. The CDR3 DNA follows: TGTGCCAGCAGCCCTCATCGTGGCGGGGGGTGGTCCTACGAGCAGTACTTC. This encodes CASSPHRGGGWSYEQYF.